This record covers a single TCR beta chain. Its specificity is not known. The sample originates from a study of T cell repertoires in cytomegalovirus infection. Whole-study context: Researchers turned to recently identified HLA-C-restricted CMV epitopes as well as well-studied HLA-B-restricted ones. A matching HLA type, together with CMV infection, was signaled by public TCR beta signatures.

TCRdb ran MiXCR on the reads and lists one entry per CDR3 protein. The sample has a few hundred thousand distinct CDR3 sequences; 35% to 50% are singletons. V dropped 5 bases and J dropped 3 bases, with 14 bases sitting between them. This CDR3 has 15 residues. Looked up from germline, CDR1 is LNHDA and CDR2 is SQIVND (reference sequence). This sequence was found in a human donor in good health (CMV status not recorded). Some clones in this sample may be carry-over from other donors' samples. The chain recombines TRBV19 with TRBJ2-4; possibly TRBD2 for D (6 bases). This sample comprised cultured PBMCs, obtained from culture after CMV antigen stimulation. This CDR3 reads CASSRGGIDKNIQYF. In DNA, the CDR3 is TGTGCCAGTAGTCGCGGAGGGATAGACAAAAACATTCAGTACTTC.